The 2 T cell receptor beta chains presented below share a single source sample, sequenced in a study of shared clonotypes between healthy human individuals. Positively selected for CCR7, the CD45RO-negative cells used as naive CD8 cells excluded terminally differentiated effector memory CD45RA+ cells. Sequencing was performed with immunoSEQ multiplex PCR; in TCRdb, only in-frame clones are kept and a portion is missing. Among some 2.1 million clones listed, roughly 95% were seen once. Sequencing used naive CD8+ T cells from PBMCs. Receptors were obtained from a man younger than 35 in good health. Some clones in this sample may be carry-over from other donors' samples.

The rearrangement links TRBV7-9 to TRBJ2-3, with 11 bases that match TRBD2. V lost 8 bases, J lost 4 bases, and 11 bases stayed unmatched. The CDR3 extends over 16 amino acids. CDR1 is SEHNR and CDR2 is FQNEAQ in the germline V gene (reference sequence). This CDR3 is CASGIAGGRGPDTQYF. As DNA, the CDR3 is TGTGCCAGCGGTATAGCGGGAGGGAGGGGCCCAGATACGCAGTATTTT. Combining the CDR3 with reference TRBV7-9 and TRBJ2-3 gives the whole variable domain DTGVSQNPRHKITKRGQNVTFRCDPISEHNRLYWYRQTLGQGPEFLTYFQNEAQLEKSRLLSDRFSAERPKGSFSTLEIQRTEQGDSAMYLCASGIAGGRGPDTQYFGPGTRLTVL.

The chain joins TRBV2 to TRBJ1-2; D perhaps matches TRBD1 (6 bases). CDR3 length: 15 amino acids. Germline V lookup: CDR1 SNHLY, CDR2 FYNNEI. Trimming cost V 5 bases and J 4 bases, with 17 bases left between them. The CDR3 here is CASSRMLDRFYGYTF. The CDR3 bases are TGTGCCAGCAGTCGTATGTTGGACAGATTCTATGGCTACACCTTC.